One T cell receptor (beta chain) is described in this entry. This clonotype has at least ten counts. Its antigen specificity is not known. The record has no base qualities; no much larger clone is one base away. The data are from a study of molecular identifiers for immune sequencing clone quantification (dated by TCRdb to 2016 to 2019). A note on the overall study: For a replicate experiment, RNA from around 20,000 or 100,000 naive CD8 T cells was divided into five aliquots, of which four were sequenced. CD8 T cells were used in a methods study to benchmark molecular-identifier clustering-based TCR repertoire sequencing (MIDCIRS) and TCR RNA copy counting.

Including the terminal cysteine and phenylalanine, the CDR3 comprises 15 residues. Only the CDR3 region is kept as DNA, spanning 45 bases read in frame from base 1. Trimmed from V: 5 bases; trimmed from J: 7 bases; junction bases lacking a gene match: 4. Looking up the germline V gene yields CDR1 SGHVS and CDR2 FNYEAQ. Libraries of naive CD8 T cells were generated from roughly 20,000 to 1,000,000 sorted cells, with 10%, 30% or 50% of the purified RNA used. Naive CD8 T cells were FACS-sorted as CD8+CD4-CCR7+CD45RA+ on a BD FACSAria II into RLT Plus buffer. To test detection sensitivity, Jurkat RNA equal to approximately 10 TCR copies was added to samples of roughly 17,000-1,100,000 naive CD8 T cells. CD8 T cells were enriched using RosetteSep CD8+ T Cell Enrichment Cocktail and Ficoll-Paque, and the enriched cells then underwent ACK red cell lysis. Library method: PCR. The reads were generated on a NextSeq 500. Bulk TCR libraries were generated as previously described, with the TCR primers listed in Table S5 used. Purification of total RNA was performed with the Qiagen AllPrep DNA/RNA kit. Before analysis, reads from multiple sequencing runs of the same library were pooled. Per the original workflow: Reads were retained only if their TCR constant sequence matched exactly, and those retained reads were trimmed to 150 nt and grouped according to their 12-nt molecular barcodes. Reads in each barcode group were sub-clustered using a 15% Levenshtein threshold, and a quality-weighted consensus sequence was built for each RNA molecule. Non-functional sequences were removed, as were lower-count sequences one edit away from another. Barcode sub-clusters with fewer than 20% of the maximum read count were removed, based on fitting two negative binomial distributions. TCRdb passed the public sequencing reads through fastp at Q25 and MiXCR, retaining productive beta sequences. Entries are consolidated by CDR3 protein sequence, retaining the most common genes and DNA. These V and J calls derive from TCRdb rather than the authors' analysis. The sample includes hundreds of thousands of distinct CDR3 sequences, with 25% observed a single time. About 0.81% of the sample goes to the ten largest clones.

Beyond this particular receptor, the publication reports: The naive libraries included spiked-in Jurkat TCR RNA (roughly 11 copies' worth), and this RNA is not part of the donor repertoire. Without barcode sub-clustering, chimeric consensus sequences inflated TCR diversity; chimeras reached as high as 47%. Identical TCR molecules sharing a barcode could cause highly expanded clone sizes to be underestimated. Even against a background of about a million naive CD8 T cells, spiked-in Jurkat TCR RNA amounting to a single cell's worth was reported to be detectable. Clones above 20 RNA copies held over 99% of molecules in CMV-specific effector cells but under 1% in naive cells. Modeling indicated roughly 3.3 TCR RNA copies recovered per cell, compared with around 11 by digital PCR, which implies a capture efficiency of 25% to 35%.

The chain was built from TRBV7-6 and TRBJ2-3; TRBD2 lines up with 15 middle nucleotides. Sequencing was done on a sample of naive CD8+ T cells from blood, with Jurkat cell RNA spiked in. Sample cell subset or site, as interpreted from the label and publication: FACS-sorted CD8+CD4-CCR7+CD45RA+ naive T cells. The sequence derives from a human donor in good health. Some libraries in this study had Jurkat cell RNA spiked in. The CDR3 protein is CASSGGTSGGNTQYF. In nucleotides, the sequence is TGTGCCAGCAGCGGAGGGACTAGCGGGGGGAATACGCAGTATTTT.